The clone carrying this T cell receptor (beta chain) turned up a few times. What it binds is unknown. One entry per CDR3 protein, called by TCRdb with MiXCR from the 5' RACE reads. The sample lists 400,000 to 500,000 distinct CDR3 sequences, 20% occurring once. This sample was included in a study of T-cell memory formation after mild COVID-19. Regarding the study as a whole: Cross-reactive memory apparently joined, as some responding clones appeared in pre-infection memory. CM and EM subsets held most contracting CD4+ clones; EMRA held CD8+ ones. Proof of SARS-CoV-2 specificity was absent for the second-wave clones that crested on day 37.

This CDR3 is 16 amino acids long. Trimming cost V 3 bases and J 2 bases, with 16 bases left between them. From germline, CDR1 is MNHEY and CDR2 SMNVEV (reference sequence). The V and J genes are TRBV27 and TRBJ1-2, with a possible D match to TRBD1 (6 bases). The sequence came from an adult woman who had mild COVID-19 (a few samples of this study predate the infection). Cell type and time point are not known. Input material: PBMCs or a T cell subset sorted from them (not recorded which). The CDR3 protein is CASSFGPGDTNYGYTF. The CDR3 DNA reads as TGTGCCAGCAGTTTTGGCCCCGGGGACACCAACTATGGCTACACCTTC.